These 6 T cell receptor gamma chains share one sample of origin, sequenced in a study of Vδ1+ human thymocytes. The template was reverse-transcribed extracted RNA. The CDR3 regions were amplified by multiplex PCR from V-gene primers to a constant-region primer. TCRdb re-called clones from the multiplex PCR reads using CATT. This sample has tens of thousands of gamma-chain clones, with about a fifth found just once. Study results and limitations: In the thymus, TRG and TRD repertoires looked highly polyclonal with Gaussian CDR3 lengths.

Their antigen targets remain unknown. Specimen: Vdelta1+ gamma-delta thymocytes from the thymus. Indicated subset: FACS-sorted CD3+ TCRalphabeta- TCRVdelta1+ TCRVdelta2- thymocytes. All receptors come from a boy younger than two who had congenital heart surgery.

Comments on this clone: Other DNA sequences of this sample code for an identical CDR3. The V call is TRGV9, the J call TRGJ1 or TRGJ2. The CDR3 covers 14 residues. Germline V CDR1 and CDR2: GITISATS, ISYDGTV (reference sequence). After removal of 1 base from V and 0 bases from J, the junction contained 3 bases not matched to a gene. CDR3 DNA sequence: TGTGCCTTGTGGGAGGTCACGAATTATTATAAGAAACTCTTT. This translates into CALWEVTNYYKKLF.

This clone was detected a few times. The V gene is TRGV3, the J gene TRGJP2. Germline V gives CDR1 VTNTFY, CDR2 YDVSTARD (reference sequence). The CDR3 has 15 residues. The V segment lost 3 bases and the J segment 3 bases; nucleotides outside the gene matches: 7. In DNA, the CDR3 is TGTGCCACCTGGGACGGTGGATGTAGTGATTGGATCAAGACGTTT. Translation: CATWDGGCSDWIKTF.

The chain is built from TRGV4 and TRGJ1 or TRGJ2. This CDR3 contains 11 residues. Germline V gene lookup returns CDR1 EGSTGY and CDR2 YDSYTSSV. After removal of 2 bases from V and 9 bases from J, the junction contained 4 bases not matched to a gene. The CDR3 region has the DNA TGTGCCACCTGGGATGATCGTAAGAAACTCTTT. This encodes CATWDDRKKLF.

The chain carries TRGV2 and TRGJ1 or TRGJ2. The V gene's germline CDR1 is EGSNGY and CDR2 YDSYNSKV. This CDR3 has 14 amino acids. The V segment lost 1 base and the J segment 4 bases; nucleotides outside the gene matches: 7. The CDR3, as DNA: TGTGCCACCTGGGACGGAAAAGGGTATTATAAGAAACTCTTT. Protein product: CATWDGKGYYKKLF.

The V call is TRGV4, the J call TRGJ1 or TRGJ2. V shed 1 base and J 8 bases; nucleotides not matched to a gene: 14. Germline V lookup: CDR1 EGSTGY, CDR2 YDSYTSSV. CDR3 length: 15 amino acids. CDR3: CATWDGPNIFDKKLF. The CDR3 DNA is TGTGCCACCTGGGATGGCCCGAACATATTTGATAAGAAACTCTTT.

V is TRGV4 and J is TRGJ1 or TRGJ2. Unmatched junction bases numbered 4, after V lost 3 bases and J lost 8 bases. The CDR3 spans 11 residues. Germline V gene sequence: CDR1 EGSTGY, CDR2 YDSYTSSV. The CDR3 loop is CATWDLNKKLF. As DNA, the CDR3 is TGTGCCACCTGGGATTTGAATAAGAAACTCTTT.